What follows are 11 T cell receptor beta chains derived from one specimen sequenced in a study of human T cells and chemical hapten exposure. Sample time point: patch test 3, about 24 weeks after DPC sensitization. Treatment: therapeutic diphenylcyclopropenone sensitization with weekly scalp DPC. Via MiXCR, TCRdb re-called the RACE reads, giving one row per CDR3 protein. This table holds just under 65,000 distinct CDR3 sequences, 11% found once. The sequencing here drew on whole blood, taken in connection with sensitization to the hapten diphenylcyclopropenone (DPC). The origin of the receptors is a woman aged 25 to 39 with alopecia areata. Some clones in this sample may be carry-over from other donors' samples.

The V and J genes are TRBV4-2 and TRBJ2-3; 7 positions agree with TRBD1. The germline V gene encodes CDR1 LGHNA and CDR2 YNFKEQ. This CDR3 region has 16 residues. V lost 1 base and J lost 2; bases outside the gene matches: 6. CDR3 DNA sequence: TGTGCCAGCAGCCAAGTCCGAGGGGGCAACACAGATACGCAGTATTTT. This encodes CASSQVRGGNTDTQYF.

The chain has TRBV15 and TRBJ2-3, with D possibly matching TRBD2 (6 bases). Between the trimmed V and J ends, which lost 1 base and 2 bases, there was a span of 13 bases. CDR1 and CDR2 from the germline V gene are LNHNV and YYDKDF (reference sequence). The CDR3 spans 16 residues. CDR3 DNA sequence: TGTGCCACCAGCAGAGGTCCGGCGGGGACCACAGATACGCAGTATTTT. Translation gives CATSRGPAGTTDTQYF.

This chain joins TRBV28 and TRBJ2-7; D not certain. Germline V gene sequence: CDR1 MDHEN, CDR2 SYDVKM. V gave up 3 bases and J gave up 3 bases, with 3 bases separating them. The CDR3 runs to 11 residues. CDR3 nucleotide sequence: TGTGCCAGCAGTTTGGTCTACGAGCAGTACTTC. Protein: CASSLVYEQYF.

The V gene is TRBV6-2 or TRBV6-3, the J gene TRBJ1-1; 7 nucleotides line up with TRBD1. From germline, CDR1 is MNHEY and CDR2 SVGEGT. CDR3 length: 15 amino acids. V lost 0 bases and J lost 6; bases outside the gene matches: 7. For the CDR3, the DNA is TGTGCCAGCAGTTACTCCCGGGACAGTAACCCTGAAGCTTTCTTT. Amino acid sequence: CASSYSRDSNPEAFF.

This clonotype has just a few counts. The rearrangement joins TRBV4-3 to TRBJ2-3; D is unresolved. The CDR3 covers 16 residues. The V and J ends lost 0 bases and 0 bases respectively, with 10 bases between them. The germline CDR1 and CDR2 sequences are LGHNA and YSLEER. CDR3 in DNA: TGCGCCAGCAGCCAAGATCTCGAAGCTAGCACAGATACGCAGTATTTT. It is translated as CASSQDLEASTDTQYF.

The V gene is TRBV9, the J gene TRBJ1-4; possibly TRBD1 for D (6 bases). Germline V gives CDR1 SGDLS, CDR2 YYNGEE. The CDR3 consists of 15 residues. V lost 1 base and J lost 3, with 10 bases in between. The CDR3 loop is CASSVTGLPNEKLFF. The CDR3 nucleotides read TGTGCCAGCAGCGTAACAGGGTTGCCTAATGAAAAACTGTTTTTT.

The chain is built from TRBV5-1 and TRBJ2-7, with D possibly TRBD1 on 6 matching bases. The CDR3 extends over 13 amino acids. V lost 4 bases and J lost 3, with 11 bases in between. Germline V gene lookup returns CDR1 SGHRS and CDR2 YFSETQ. The CDR3 DNA reads TGCGCCAGCAGCGAGACAGGTCTCTACGAGCAGTACTTC. The encoded protein is CASSETGLYEQYF.

In its sample, this clonotype was seen many times. The J gene is TRBJ2-1, the V gene TRBV29-1; D is possibly TRBD1 or TRBD2 (5 bases each). Germline V gene data show CDR1 as SQVTM and CDR2 as ANQGSEA. V was cut by 1 base and J by 14 bases, with 21 bases left in between. This CDR3 contains 14 residues. The DNA of the CDR3 is TGCAGCGTTGAAGGTGGCTTTGTGGGGGAAATGGAGTTCTTC. It specifies CSVEGGFVGEMEFF.

This clonotype was picked up a small number of times. V usage is TRBV11-2 and J usage is TRBJ2-5, with TRBD1 identical over 9 bases. V shed 3 bases, J shed 2 bases, and the junction held 7 bases outside the gene matches. This CDR3 has 16 amino acids. CDR1 and CDR2 from the germline V gene are SGHAT and FQNNGV. CDR3 sequence (DNA): TGTGCCAGCAGCTTGCAACAGGGGGCAATTCAAGAGACCCAGTACTTC. Encoded protein: CASSLQQGAIQETQYF.

The chain has TRBV20-1 and TRBJ2-1, with D possibly being TRBD1 (5 bases). The V gene lost 3 bases and the J gene lost 12 bases, with 18 bases spanning the gap. CDR3 length: 13 amino acids. Germline CDR1 and CDR2: DFQATT and SNEGSKA (reference sequence). CDR3 sequence: CSASNQGEGWQFF. The CDR3 DNA is TGCAGTGCTAGTAACCAGGGCGAAGGTTGGCAGTTCTTC.

The V gene is TRBV11-2, the J gene TRBJ2-1; 10 positions agree with TRBD2. The V segment lost 7 bases and the J segment 1 base; nucleotides outside the gene matches: 7. The germline V gene has CDR1 SGHAT and CDR2 FQNNGV. This CDR3 comprises 16 residues. The CDR3 reads CASIETSGASYNEQFF. In DNA, the CDR3 is TGTGCCAGCATCGAAACTAGCGGGGCTTCCTACAATGAGCAGTTCTTC.